A selection of T cell receptor beta chains follows, all from one sample in a study of T cells in Graves' hyperthyroidism and ophthalmopathy. In TCRdb, the multiplex PCR reads were re-called with MiXCR into one record per CDR3 protein. The sample has more than 300,000 distinct CDR3 sequences, about 17% seen once. Sequenced: blood. Receptors originate from a woman in her 30s with Graves' hyperthyroidism that later progressed to Graves' ophthalmopathy. Each CDR3 is given with its conserved first and last residue. A D gene is named only where the DNA matches it firmly. A clone size is listed for some rows: how often the clone was seen (once, few, many), or a class if it is expanded.

D gene | J gene | clone size | V gene | CDR3 protein
- | TRBJ1-6 | - | TRBV2 | CASSEPGSPLHF
- | TRBJ2-1 | - | TRBV29-1 | CSVCEDGSSYNEQFF
TRBD2 | TRBJ2-7 | many | TRBV30 | CAWTGGGVGGYEQYF
TRBD2 | TRBJ2-7 | few | TRBV9 | CASSAGITGGEQYF
TRBD2 | TRBJ2-3 | many | TRBV27 | CASSLSSSGRWTDTQYF
TRBD2 | TRBJ2-1 | many | TRBV11-2 | CASSFVIAGGWEQFF
TRBD1 | TRBJ2-1 | many | TRBV28 | CASSPLGQGDYNEQFF
- | TRBJ1-3 | few | TRBV19 | CATGQGNTIYF
TRBD1 | TRBJ2-7 | many | TRBV7-9 | CASSDTAGTGVYEQYF
- | TRBJ1-5 | - | TRBV6-1 | CASSEGNSNQPQHF
TRBD2 | TRBJ2-1 | - | TRBV12-3/TRBV12-4 | CASSLLRTSGNSYNEQFF
- | TRBJ2-5 | many | TRBV5-8 | CASSLEAGLGWEYF
TRBD1 | TRBJ2-1 | - | TRBV2 | CATGTDYNEQFF
- | TRBJ2-1 | many | TRBV6-1 | CASSWRRANEQFF
TRBD1 | TRBJ1-1 | many | TRBV2 | CASSHDRAEAFF
- | TRBJ2-7 | many | TRBV19 | CASSGRGGLPSYEQYF
TRBD2 | TRBJ2-7 | many | TRBV24-1 | CATSDGTSGGAYEQYF
TRBD2 | TRBJ2-5 | many | TRBV7-9 | CASSLAPVSGRVQETQYF
TRBD1 | TRBJ1-5 | few | TRBV28 | CASSGRGQDNQPQHF
TRBD2 | TRBJ2-1 | many | TRBV6-2/TRBV6-3 | CASSYLRGGGAGAYNEQFF
TRBD2 | TRBJ2-3 | - | TRBV20-1 | CSARGTSGGTSTDTQYF
- | TRBJ1-3 | many | TRBV2 | CASSVPFEYGGNTIYF
TRBD1 | TRBJ2-1 | few | TRBV7-9 | CASSSTGTGLDEQFF
TRBD1 | TRBJ2-2 | few | TRBV19 | CASRKTGTGELFF
- | TRBJ2-3 | - | TRBV6-4 | CASSDPGRADTQYF
TRBD2 | TRBJ2-7 | - | TRBV5-1 | CASSLEAGAAGRPYF
TRBD1 | TRBJ2-3 | - | TRBV5-1 | CASSSVRDRDTDTQYF
TRBD2 | TRBJ2-3 | many | TRBV12-3/TRBV12-4 | CASSSSGIADTQYF
TRBD1 | TRBJ1-1 | many | TRBV6-1 | CASSDIQQGFAEAFF
- | TRBJ2-7 | many | TRBV28 | CASSLAQAYEQYF
- | TRBJ2-1 | few | TRBV27 | CASTKGSARTLSDEQFF
- | TRBJ2-3 | - | TRBV5-1 | CASSLMGHRGDPTDTQYF
- | TRBJ1-4 | few | TRBV7-2 | CASSPRGHEKLFF
- | TRBJ1-1 | - | TRBV5-6 | CASSLVEGTAFF
- | TRBJ1-5 | - | TRBV6-5 | CASSYDRFQPQHF
- | TRBJ2-7 | - | TRBV6-5 | CASSWYAGSYEQYF
TRBD1 | TRBJ1-5 | - | TRBV30 | CAWSLGQGDQPQHF
- | TRBJ1-5 | - | TRBV19 | CASSIVIWGNQPQHF
TRBD1 | TRBJ1-5 | few | TRBV19 | CASLAGQGQPQHF
TRBD1 | TRBJ2-7 | many | TRBV28 | CASSPRPGTGARGTYEQYF
TRBD1 | TRBJ2-7 | many | TRBV9 | CASSLGTENYEQYF
TRBD1 | TRBJ2-7 | many | TRBV27 | CASSFYGQGYEQYF
- | TRBJ2-7 | many | TRBV28 | CASSQRGIHHEQYF
- | TRBJ1-2 | - | TRBV9 | CASSPFKTNAGGYTF